These 24 T cell receptor beta chains share one sample of origin, sequenced in a study of blood T cell repertoires in COVID-19 (dated by TCRdb to between 2020 and 2021). Library construction relied on the immunoSEQ multiplex PCR assay. The clones in this table, taken by TCRdb from immuneACCESS, are in-frame only. Not every clone is retained; where verified, under half of the shortfall comes from an unresolved V gene, and the cause of the rest is unknown. For this sample there are about 350,000 clones; approximately 91% appear just once. Jointly, the top ten make up approximately 1% of the sample. Sequencing was carried out using PBMCs or T cells enriched from blood (not recorded which). These receptor sequences come from a woman in her twenties or thirties who had been exposed to COVID-19.

The gene calls are TRBV11-2 and TRBJ2-5, with D unresolved. V was pared by 0 bases and J by 10 bases, with 6 bases between. This CDR3 spans 11 amino acids. Germline CDR1 and CDR2: SGHAT and FQNNGV. DNA for the CDR3: TGTGCCAGCAGCTTAGATATAATCCAGTACTTC. Protein sequence: CASSLDIIQYF.

V is TRBV10-3 and J is TRBJ1-4, with 9 positions matching TRBD1. The CDR3 consists of 16 residues. Trimming removed 2 bases from V and 8 bases from J; junction bases left unmatched: 9. Germline assignment: CDR1 ENHRY and CDR2 SYGVKD. The DNA of the CDR3 is TGTGCCATCAGTGAGCCTACAGGGGGCTATGAAGAAAAACTGTTTTTT. This codes for CAISEPTGGYEEKLFF.

The sample holds a few counts of this clone. The chain joins TRBV27 to TRBJ1-6; 8 bases line up with TRBD1. Trimming took 4 bases from V and 13 from J; bases not matched to a gene: 6. From germline, CDR1 is MNHEY and CDR2 SMNVEV (reference sequence). The CDR3 totals 13 residues. DNA for the CDR3: TGTGCCAGCAGTTATTCGACAGGGGCGCCCCTCCACTTT. It specifies CASSYSTGAPLHF.

This chain uses TRBV3-1 (or the pseudogene TRBV3-2) with TRBJ1-5; 7 nucleotides align to TRBD1. The CDR3 totals 14 residues. The germline CDR1 and CDR2 sequences are LGHDT and YNNKEL (reference sequence). J lost 4 bases, V lost 3 bases, and 3 bases had no gene match. CDR3 loop: CASSQDRWNQPQHF. In DNA form, the CDR3 reads TGTGCCAGCAGCCAGGACAGGTGGAATCAGCCCCAGCATTTT.

This chain joins TRBV20-1 and TRBJ2-1; 10 bases align to TRBD2. Germline V lookup: CDR1 DFQATT, CDR2 SNEGSKA (reference sequence). The J segment lost 7 bases and the V segment lost 3 bases, leaving 3 bases of the junction unmatched. CDR3 length equals 13 residues. CDR3 sequence reads: CSASSGRMNEQFF. The CDR3 DNA reads as TGCAGTGCTAGTAGCGGGAGGATGAATGAGCAGTTCTTC.

The chain employs TRBV2 and TRBJ2-7, with TRBD1 identical over 7 bases. The V and J ends lost 7 bases and 3 bases, in that order; junction bases with no gene match: 9. Germline values: CDR1 SNHLY, CDR2 FYNNEI. This CDR3 spans 14 amino acids. The DNA of the CDR3 is TGTGCCAGCATCGGGGCAGGGGGAGTCTACGAGCAGTACTTC. Translated: CASIGAGGVYEQYF.

This clone occurred once. V gene TRBV18 combines with J gene TRBJ1-5; tentatively, D is TRBD1 (6 bases). The V end lost 1 base, the J end lost 5 bases, and 15 bases lay between the germline ends. The CDR3 consists of 16 residues. Germline-derived CDR1 and CDR2 are KGHSH and LQKENI. The CDR3 reads CASSPRGGGGDQPQHF. CDR3 sequence (DNA): TGTGCCAGCTCACCACGGGGGGGCGGCGGGGATCAGCCCCAGCATTTT.

The V gene is TRBV7-9, the J gene TRBJ2-1; perhaps TRBD2 as D (6 bases). The CDR3 totals 15 residues. Germline-derived CDR1 and CDR2 are SEHNR and FQNEAQ (reference sequence). The ends were cut back, 6 bases at V and 8 bases at J, with 20 bases in the middle. This chain's CDR3 is CASRPVGGVDDEQFF. CDR3 nucleotide sequence: TGTGCCAGCAGGCCCGTCGGCGGGGTTGACGATGAGCAGTTCTTC.

The V call is TRBV3-1 (or the pseudogene TRBV3-2), the J call TRBJ1-2; 10 bases map to TRBD1. V trimming: 6 bases; J trimming: 2 bases; junction bases outside the gene matches: 9. This CDR3 is 16 amino acids long. The germline V gene has CDR1 LGHDT and CDR2 YNNKEL (reference sequence). The CDR3 protein is CASRDRTGGQNYGYTF. The CDR3 nucleotides read TGTGCCAGCAGGGACAGGACAGGGGGACAGAACTATGGCTACACCTTC.

The J gene is TRBJ2-7, the V gene TRBV6-2 or TRBV6-3; 8 bases match TRBD2. CDR3 length: 15 amino acids. The V and J ends lost 0 bases and 3 bases, in that order; junction bases with no gene match: 4. Germline CDR1 MNHEY, CDR2 SVGEGT. DNA of the CDR3: TGTGCCAGCAGTTACTCTGGGACTAGTCGCTACGAGCAGTACTTC. Translated: CASSYSGTSRYEQYF.

J is TRBJ2-2 and V is TRBV19; 12 bases fit TRBD2. The germline gives CDR1 LNHDA, CDR2 SQIVND (reference sequence). The ends lost 10 bases at V and 4 bases at J; junction bases unmatched: 4. The CDR3 covers 14 residues. The CDR3 DNA reads TGTGCCACCAGACTAGCGGGAGTCACCGGGGAGCTGTTTTTT. Its translation: CATRLAGVTGELFF.

This rearrangement joins TRBV27 to TRBJ1-5; D not resolved. This CDR3 spans 15 amino acids. Germline V gene lookup returns CDR1 MNHEY and CDR2 SMNVEV (reference sequence). V gave up 0 bases and J gave up 5 bases, with 11 bases separating them. CDR3 sequence reads: CASSLSRLGHQPQHF. CDR3 in DNA: TGTGCCAGCAGTTTATCTCGTCTGGGCCATCAGCCCCAGCATTTT.

This chain joins TRBV6-4 and TRBJ1-5, with TRBD1 matching 9 bases. This CDR3 spans 14 amino acids. With 6 bases clipped from V and 6 bases from J, the junction kept 6 bases outside the gene matches. Germline CDR1 MRHNA, CDR2 SNTAGT. The CDR3 nucleotides are TGTGCCAGCAGCGGGACAGGGTGGGGTCAGCCCCAGCATTTT. Translating gives CASSGTGWGQPQHF.

The J gene is TRBJ2-2, the V gene TRBV7-3; weak D call: TRBD2 (6 bases). Between the trimmed V and J ends, which lost 5 bases and 6 bases, there was a span of 22 bases. CDR1 is SGHTA, CDR2 FQGTGA, per germline. This CDR3 has 17 residues. The CDR3 loop reads CASSQGARTSRAGELFF. As DNA, the CDR3 is TGTGCCAGCAGCCAAGGGGCCAGAACTAGCCGGGCCGGGGAGCTGTTTTTT.

The J gene is TRBJ1-5, the V gene TRBV28; 7 bases map to TRBD1. The CDR3 totals 16 residues. Trimming removed 6 bases from V and 3 bases from J; junction bases left unmatched: 11. From germline, CDR1 is MDHEN and CDR2 SYDVKM. The CDR3 region is CASSLLGTDNNQPQHF. The CDR3 coding sequence is TGTGCCAGCAGCCTCCTAGGGACAGACAACAATCAGCCCCAGCATTTT.

The chain has TRBV30 and TRBJ2-7; the match to TRBD1 covers 7 bases. Germline V gene sequence: CDR1 GTSNPN, CDR2 SVGIG (reference sequence). The CDR3 has 16 amino acids. With 8 bases clipped from V and 1 base from J, the junction kept 17 bases outside the gene matches. CDR3 in DNA: TGTGCCCACCGGGACAGCAAGTCAAAATCGTCCTACGAGCAGTACTTC. It specifies CAHRDSKSKSSYEQYF. Filled out from reference TRBV30 and TRBJ2-7, the complete variable domain reads SQTIHQWPATLVQPVGSPLSLECTVEGTSNPNLYWYRQAAGRGLQLLFYSVGIGQISSEVPQNLSASRPQDRQFILSSKKLLLSDSGFYLCAHRDSKSKSSYEQYFGPGTRLTVT.

This chain uses TRBV5-6 with TRBJ2-5, with TRBD2 matching over 9 bases. This CDR3 region has 16 residues. V lost 3 bases to trimming and J lost 0 bases; unmatched junction nucleotides: 6. Germline V gene sequence: CDR1 SGHDT, CDR2 YYEEEE. CDR3 sequence (DNA): TGTGCCAGCAGCTCCCCGACTAGCGGAGACCAAGAGACCCAGTACTTC. This encodes CASSSPTSGDQETQYF.

The table lists this clone with a count of one. The chain couples TRBV18 to TRBJ2-3; the match to TRBD2 covers 7 bases. V trimming: 0 bases; J trimming: 4 bases; junction bases outside the gene matches: 1. Germline V gives CDR1 KGHSH, CDR2 LQKENI. The CDR3 length is 14 residues. The CDR3 DNA sequence: TGTGCCAGCTCACCACCGACTAGCCCAGATACGCAGTATTTT. Translation: CASSPPTSPDTQYF. The whole variable domain, remainder taken from reference TRBV18 and TRBJ2-3, is NAGVMQNPRHLVRRRGQEARLRCSPMKGHSHVYWYRQLPEEGLKFMVYLQKENIIDESGMPKERFSAEFPKEGPSILRIQQVVRGDSAAYFCASSPPTSPDTQYFGPGTRLTVL.

Here the CDR3 DNA reads TGTGCCAGCAGTCCCTCGAACACCGGGGAGCTGTTTTTT. Protein: CASSPSNTGELFF. V gene TRBV6-4 combines with J gene TRBJ2-2; D ambiguous. This CDR3 spans 13 amino acids. CDR1 and CDR2 (germline): MRHNA, SNTAGT. Trimming removed 5 bases at V and 0 bases at J, with 4 bases between.

This chain uses TRBV28 with TRBJ1-6; no clear D gene. With 2 bases removed from V and 0 bases from J, the gap between germline ends came to 11 bases. This CDR3 region has 17 residues. The germline V gene encodes CDR1 MDHEN and CDR2 SYDVKM. The CDR3 loop is CASSLPGISSYNSPLHF. The CDR3 region has the DNA TGTGCCAGCAGTTTACCCGGGATAAGCTCCTATAATTCACCCCTCCACTTT.

The chain has TRBV18 and TRBJ1-2, with D possibly TRBD1 on 5 matching bases. Between the trimmed V and J ends, which lost 1 base and 2 bases, there was a span of 17 bases. In germline, CDR1 is KGHSH, CDR2 LQKENI. The CDR3 covers 17 residues. The CDR3 loop is CASSPLIVSDRNYGYTF. CDR3 coding DNA: TGTGCCAGCTCACCACTGATTGTGTCAGACAGAAACTATGGCTACACCTTC.

This chain joins TRBV9 and TRBJ2-3, with TRBD2 identical over 9 bases. V trimming: 3 bases; J trimming: 3 bases; junction bases outside the gene matches: 8. This CDR3 contains 16 residues. Germline loops: CDR1 SGDLS, CDR2 YYNGEE. CDR3 in amino acids: CASSADSGSPTDTQYF. The DNA for the CDR3 is TGTGCCAGCAGCGCGGATAGCGGGAGTCCGACAGATACGCAGTATTTT. Filled out from reference TRBV9 and TRBJ2-3, the complete variable domain reads DSGVTQTPKHLITATGQRVTLRCSPRSGDLSVYWYQQSLDQGLQFLIQYYNGEERAKGNILERFSAQQFPDLHSELNLSSLELGDSALYFCASSADSGSPTDTQYFGPGTRLTVL.

The sample holds a few counts of this clone. The chain employs TRBV12-5 and TRBJ1-5; D ambiguous. The CDR3 runs 13 residues. Trimming left V 3 bases short and J 4 bases short, with 7 bases between. In germline, CDR1 is LGHNT, CDR2 FRNRAP. CDR3 sequence (DNA): TGTGCTAGTGGTTTTTCGGGAAATCAGCCCCAGCATTTT. Encoded protein: CASGFSGNQPQHF.

J is TRBJ1-4 and V is TRBV7-8; possibly TRBD1 for D (5 bases). This CDR3 is 16 amino acids long. From germline, CDR1 is SGHVS and CDR2 FQNEAQ. Trimming removed 1 base at V and 8 bases at J, with 17 bases between. The CDR3 DNA reads TGTGCCAGCAGCTTAGGTAGCTGGAGTCGGGGGGAAAAACTGTTTTTT. This gives the protein CASSLGSWSRGEKLFF.